This T cell receptor (beta chain) was sequenced in a study of T cells in Graves' hyperthyroidism and ophthalmopathy. This clonotype has ten or more counts. TCR beta CDR3 sequences were amplified from RNA transcripts. Researchers ran a first-round RT-PCR on the TCR CDR3 using the HTBI primer set. TCRdb independently ran MiXCR on the multiplex PCR reads; one entry per CDR3 protein. The table shows some 690,000 distinct CDR3 sequences, with around 15% occurring only once. The CDR3 is 14 residues long. Trimming left V 1 base short and J 6 bases short, with 10 bases between. In germline, CDR1 is SGHAT, CDR2 FQNNGV.

This chain links TRBV11-2 with TRBJ2-1; D is possibly TRBD1 or TRBD2 (5 bases each). The material sequenced was blood. The clonotype was recovered from a man in his fifties or sixties with Graves' hyperthyroidism. Here the CDR3 reads CASSLVVGTNEQFF. CDR3 in DNA: TGTGCCAGCAGCTTAGTGGTCGGGACCAATGAGCAGTTCTTC.